The 8 T cell receptor beta chains in this list originate from one sample, sequenced in a study of HIV-infected children after antiretroviral therapy interruption. As to treatment: PENTA 11 planned treatment interruption arm or continuous ART arm. The TCR library was built from RNA with a 3' RACE protocol and unique molecular identifiers. Each CDR3 protein gets one entry after TCRdb re-called the 3' RACE reads with MiXCR. The data hold about 89,000 distinct CDR3 sequences, with 6% to 8.5% observed a single time. Sequencing used CD45RA+ CD4+ T cells from PBMCs, pooled from several time points, obtained from a donor given antiretroviral therapy, either interrupted or continuous. The subset denotes: naive CD4+ CD45RA+ CD45RO- T cells. These receptors were collected from a pool of human donors with HIV.

The chain joins TRBV5-1 to TRBJ2-7, with no clear D. Trimming cost V 4 bases and J 2 bases, with 7 bases left between them. This CDR3 contains 12 residues. CDR1 is SGHRS and CDR2 is YFSETQ in the germline V gene. CDR3 region: CASSATTYEQYF. The DNA for the CDR3 is TGCGCCAGCAGCGCCACCACCTACGAGCAGTACTTC.

V is TRBV19 and J is TRBJ2-2; a weak D match, TRBD1 (6 bases). There are 14 residues in the CDR3. CDR1 and CDR2 (germline): LNHDA, SQIVND (reference sequence). Trimming stripped 5 bases from V and 6 bases from J, with 13 bases between. For the CDR3, the DNA is TGTGCCAGTAGTCGCGACAGGTCTCCCGGGGAGCTGTTTTTT. It specifies CASSRDRSPGELFF.

This clonotype was seen many times. The chain uses TRBV12-3 or TRBV12-4 and TRBJ2-3, with D possibly TRBD1 on 6 matching bases. This CDR3 spans 14 amino acids. With 5 bases removed from V and 0 bases from J, the gap between germline ends came to 9 bases. The CDR3 is CASSIGGSTDTQYF. The CDR3 nucleotides are TGTGCCAGCAGTATAGGGGGAAGCACAGATACGCAGTATTTT.

This clonotype was seen repeatedly, ten times or more. The CDR3 loop reads CAIRRSGNRETQYF. CDR3 bases: TGTGCCATCAGAAGGTCAGGGAATAGGGAGACCCAGTACTTC. The chain couples TRBV10-3 to TRBJ2-5; D may be TRBD1 (5 bases). Trimming stripped 6 bases from V and 5 bases from J, with 16 bases between. The germline gives CDR1 ENHRY, CDR2 SYGVKD. This CDR3 has 14 amino acids.

This clonotype appeared many times. The chain recombines TRBV6-5 with TRBJ1-3; 9 bases agree with TRBD1. This CDR3 has 15 amino acids. CDR1 is MNHEY and CDR2 is SVGAGI in the germline V gene. V trimming: 6 bases; J trimming: 2 bases; junction bases outside the gene matches: 5. The chain's CDR3 is CASSRTGVTGNTIYF. Here the CDR3 DNA reads TGTGCCAGCAGCCGGACAGGGGTTACTGGAAACACCATATATTTT.

The chain recombines TRBV20-1 with TRBJ2-7, with D perhaps TRBD1 (5 bases). This CDR3 is built from 15 residues. With 4 bases removed from V and 0 bases from J, the gap between germline ends came to 16 bases. Germline CDR1 is DFQATT and CDR2 is SNEGSKA (reference sequence). The CDR3: CSATPVDRYSYEQYF. DNA for the CDR3: TGCAGTGCTACGCCGGTCGACAGATACTCCTACGAGCAGTACTTC.

Worth noting for this clonotype: An end of the junction does not agree with germline; a read error may underlie this. This chain links TRBV10-3 with TRBJ2-3; tentative D call: TRBD2 (6 bases). Germline values: CDR1 ENHRY, CDR2 SYGVKD. This CDR3 spans 16 amino acids. CDR3 sequence: CASSDAPGGGAETLYF. CDR3 DNA sequence: TGTGCCAGCAGTGATGCACCTGGGGGAGGTGCAGAAACGCTGTATTTT.

This clonotype was picked up many times. The chain carries TRBV12-3 or TRBV12-4 and TRBJ1-2; TRBD1 is a possible D gene (5 bases). Trimming pared 6 bases from V and 4 bases from J, leaving 21 bases between. This CDR3 region has 16 residues. Written as DNA, the CDR3 is TGTGCCAGCAGCCTTATGCAGGGTGGAGTGATCTATGGCTACACCTTC. Translating it yields CASSLMQGGVIYGYTF.